This TCR beta chain was identified during a study of OX40 agonist ivuxolimab in advanced cancers. Overall study results and limits: Low levels of normalized T-cell clonal expansion also appeared in some nonresponders. On average, CD8+ T cells showed a greater number of expanded clones than CD4+.

Produced via immunoSEQ multiplex PCR; TCRdb's table is partial and in-frame only. The repertoire consists of under 90,000 clones, with approximately 85% occurring once and the leading ten covering over 0.2%. As regards this clone: Antigen: not known.

Researchers took blood at baseline, on cycle 4 day 1, and on cycle 7 day 1. This specimen was CD4+ or CD8+ T cells sorted from blood, taken in a trial of the OX40 agonist ivuxolimab. The TCR originated in an adult with an advanced solid tumor such as melanoma, head and neck, liver or kidney cancer.

The CDR3 here is CASSARQGGTNYGYTF. For the CDR3, the DNA is TGTGCCAGCAGCGCCCGACAGGGAGGTACTAACTATGGCTACACCTTC. The chain recombines TRBV9 with TRBJ1-2; 7 bases are shared with TRBD1. With V trimmed by 3 bases and J by 0 bases, 8 bases remained unmatched. The CDR3 runs to 16 residues. Germline V gene sequence: CDR1 SGDLS, CDR2 YYNGEE. Based on the CDR3 plus reference TRBV9 and TRBJ1-2, the full variable domain is DSGVTQTPKHLITATGQRVTLRCSPRSGDLSVYWYQQSLDQGLQFLIQYYNGEERAKGNILERFSAQQFPDLHSELNLSSLELGDSALYFCASSARQGGTNYGYTFGSGTRLTVV.